Shown below are 8 T cell receptor beta chains from a single sample sequenced in a study of blood T cell repertoires in COVID-19 (dated by TCRdb to 2020 to 2022). The method was the immunoSEQ multiplex PCR assay. In TCRdb, the immuneACCESS table is reduced to in-frame sequences with V and J assigned. These tables do not hold every clone; where another copy was compared, an unresolved V gene accounts for under half, and the others remain unexplained. The sample yields tens of thousands of clones; around two thirds were counted once. About 2.5% of the sample is taken by the ten largest. The sample taken for sequencing was peripheral blood. Receptors originate from a human donor with acute or convalescent COVID-19. The donor label of this sample is uncertain.

V usage is TRBV7-2 and J usage is TRBJ2-1; 10 nucleotides line up with TRBD2. The trim removed 3 bases at V and 6 bases at J, leaving 14 bases unmatched. Per germline, CDR1 SGHTA and CDR2 FQGNSA. The CDR3 is 18 residues long. The CDR3 DNA sequence: TGTGCCAGCAGCTTTAGAGGGGGGGGACTAGCGAAGCCCAATGAGCAGTTCTTC. It codes for CASSFRGGGLAKPNEQFF.

The J gene is TRBJ2-2, the V gene TRBV5-6, with TRBD2 as a possible D gene (6 bases). This CDR3 region has 14 residues. Germline CDR1 reads SGHDT; CDR2 reads YYEEEE. Trimming removed 4 bases from V and 5 bases from J, with 12 bases in between. CDR3 sequence (DNA): TGTGCCAGCAGCGGGGGGTTTCAAACCGGGGAGCTGTTTTTT. Residues: CASSGGFQTGELFF.

This clone was recorded many times. The chain recombines TRBV11-2 with TRBJ1-5; D is ambiguous. Trimming cost V 6 bases and J 9 bases, with 15 bases left between them. The CDR3 spans 13 residues. Germline V lookup: CDR1 SGHAT, CDR2 FQNNGV. CDR3 sequence reads: CASSRERARPQHF. The CDR3, as DNA: TGTGCCAGCAGTCGGGAGAGAGCGCGGCCCCAGCATTTT.

The genes are TRBV29-1 and TRBJ1-5; maybe TRBD1 (5 bases). The CDR3 covers 13 residues. V was trimmed by 6 bases and J by 4 bases, leaving 13 bases between them. Germline loops: CDR1 SQVTM, CDR2 ANQGSEA. The DNA of the CDR3 is TGCAGCGTCGCGGCCAGGGAAAATCAGCCCCAGCATTTT. Protein sequence: CSVAARENQPQHF.

This chain uses TRBV6-1 with TRBJ1-1; unclear D gene. This CDR3 region has 13 residues. Germline-derived CDR1 and CDR2 are MNHNS and SASEGT. Trimming took 2 bases from V and 7 from J, leaving 11 bases between them. CDR3 sequence: CASSELTVIEAFF. CDR3 sequence (DNA): TGTGCCAGCAGTGAACTAACGGTAATTGAAGCTTTCTTT.

The chain combines TRBV12-3 or TRBV12-4 with TRBJ1-1; 9 nucleotides agree with TRBD1. Unmatched junction bases numbered 3, after V lost 6 bases and J lost 7 bases. This CDR3 spans 12 amino acids. CDR3 nucleotides: TGTGCCAGCAGCAGACAGGGGGTTGAAGCTTTCTTT. Its protein is CASSRQGVEAFF.

V usage is TRBV20-1 and J usage is TRBJ2-7; 8 bases are shared with TRBD2. Per the germline V gene, CDR1 is DFQATT and CDR2 is SNEGSKA (reference sequence). The trim removed 3 bases at V and 7 bases at J, leaving 8 bases unmatched. The CDR3 runs to 13 residues. This CDR3 reads CSASPGGPLEQYF. CDR3 bases: TGCAGTGCTAGTCCGGGAGGGCCTCTAGAGCAGTACTTC.

The chain links TRBV3-1 (or the pseudogene TRBV3-2) to TRBJ2-3; 11 positions match TRBD1. V shed 4 bases, J shed 5 bases, and the junction held 5 bases outside the gene matches. The length of the CDR3 is 15 residues. Germline V gene lookup returns CDR1 LGHDT and CDR2 YNNKEL (reference sequence). The CDR3 sequence: CASSRPGQGGDTQYF. The CDR3 DNA follows: TGTGCCAGCAGCCGGCCGGGACAGGGGGGAGATACGCAGTATTTT.